This T cell receptor beta chain was sequenced during a study of identical twins. Findings and limits, study-wide: Whereas memory repertoires showed no such difference, abundant cord blood beta clonotypes carried fewer insertions.

TCRdb called the 5' RACE reads again in MiXCR, with one record for every CDR3 protein. The sample consists of about 890,000 distinct CDR3 sequences, roughly an eighth of them appearing once. CDR1 is SNHLY, CDR2 FYNNEI, per germline. V lost 1 base and J lost 1, with 9 bases in between. This CDR3 spans 15 amino acids. This clonotype was counted only a few times. Its antigen is currently unknown. The data were also submitted as part of a second study, on yellow fever vaccine responses in identical twins.

The chain links TRBV2 to TRBJ2-3; maybe TRBD2 (5 bases). This TCR derives from a woman under 30 in good health. Sequenced input: PBMCs. The CDR3 DNA follows: TGTGCCAGCAGTGAAGGTAGCGACCGCACAGATACGCAGTATTTT. This gives the protein CASSEGSDRTDTQYF.